This T cell receptor (beta chain) was observed in a study of blood T cell repertoires in COVID-19. Study information: Donors in the United States, Italy and Spain gave samples during acute or convalescent COVID-19. Sample material is recorded as cDNA or gDNA derived from T cells, B-cell-depleted T cells, or PBMCs.

The CDR3 is 11 amino acids. V shed 3 bases, J shed 10 bases, and the junction held 0 bases outside the gene matches. Germline V CDR1 and CDR2: KGHSH, LQKENI. Using immunoSEQ multiplex PCR, the repertoire was profiled, and TCRdb retains in-frame clones only, with some absent. The table has some 37,000 clones, roughly 90% seen once; the top ten hold around 10%. The clonotype was recovered from a man in his 70s with acute or convalescent COVID-19. This rearrangement joins TRBV18 to TRBJ2-3; 8 bases are shared with TRBD1. The sequencing input was peripheral blood. For the CDR3, the DNA is TGTGCCAGCTCACCGGGACAGGCGCAGTATTTT. This gives the protein CASSPGQAQYF. Complete variable domain (other parts from reference TRBV18 and TRBJ2-3): NAGVMQNPRHLVRRRGQEARLRCSPMKGHSHVYWYRQLPEEGLKFMVYLQKENIIDESGMPKERFSAEFPKEGPSILRIQQVVRGDSAAYFCASSPGQAQYFGPGTRLTVL.